This T cell receptor beta chain is drawn from a study of blood T cell repertoires in COVID-19. Study details: Sample material is recorded as cDNA or gDNA derived from T cells, B-cell-depleted T cells, or PBMCs.

The germline V gene has CDR1 WNHNN and CDR2 SYGVQD (reference sequence). CDR3 length equals 14 residues. Trimming cost V 4 bases and J 3 bases; bases outside gene matches: 6. Authors' analysis steps: From reference gene primer amplification, estimates of nucleated cell counts were derived. Assay used: immunoSEQ multiplex PCR; TCRdb lists only in-frame clones, some missing. The DNA gave D and trimming, while V, J and clone size come from that table. The sample has hundreds of thousands of clones; 70% to 90% are singletons. The receptor was derived from a man aged 18 to 30 who had recovered from COVID-19. The sequencing sample was made of PBMCs or T cells enriched from blood (not recorded which). The rearrangement uses TRBV10-1 and TRBJ2-7; 7 nucleotides line up with TRBD2. The CDR3 coding sequence is TGCGCCAGCAGTGCTAGCGGCAGGGACTACGAGCAGTACTTC. This translates into CASSASGRDYEQYF.